A selection of T cell receptor beta chains follows, all from one sample in a study of early T cells in non-severe SARS-CoV-2 infection. From the 5' RACE reads, TCRdb called clonotypes with MiXCR, one entry per CDR3 protein. This table has about 89,000 distinct CDR3 sequences, 14% to 15% appearing once. Specimen: whole blood. These receptors were collected from an adult who was a healthcare worker with PCR-confirmed SARS-CoV-2 infection or an uninfected control (not recorded which). CDR3s include the opening cysteine and the closing phenylalanine or tryptophan. D genes are given only for firm matches. Only some rows state a clone size, as once, few, many or a class for expanded clones.

>-|TRBV18|-|TRBJ2-6
TGTGCCAGCTCACCACCAGGGGGTAAGGTCTCTGGGGCCAACGTCCTGACTTTC
CASSPPGGKVSGANVLTF
>few|TRBV4-2|-|TRBJ2-5
TGTGCCAGCAGCCAAGATCCGGCGGATGATCAAGAGACCCAGTACTTC
CASSQDPADDQETQYF
>few|TRBV2|-|TRBJ1-5
TGTGCCAGCAGTGCTGGGAGGATGGCCAATCAGCCCCAGCATTTT
CASSAGRMANQPQHF
>few|TRBV12-3/TRBV12-4|TRBD2|TRBJ2-3
TGTGCCAGCACCCCCACTAGCGGGGGCACAGATACGCAGTATTTT
CASTPTSGGTDTQYF
>few|TRBV29-1|TRBD1|TRBJ1-2
TGCAGCGTTGAAGTCAGGGGGCCAAGCTACACCTTC
CSVEVRGPSYTF
>-|TRBV12-3/TRBV12-4|-|TRBJ1-2
TGTGCCAGCAGTAGGTCCGGGACATGCTCGATTGGCTACACCTTC
CASSRSGTCSIGYTF
>many|TRBV5-1|-|TRBJ2-5
TGCGCCAGCAGCTTATTAGAGACCCAGTACTTC
CASSLLETQYF
>-|TRBV9|-|TRBJ2-2
TGTGCCAGCAGCGTAGGTTCGAGACAAGCGAACACCGGGGAGCTGTTTTTT
CASSVGSRQANTGELFF
>few|TRBV7-3|TRBD1|TRBJ1-2
TGTGCCAGCAGCGTGGGACAGGGTACCGGTGGCTACACCTTC
CASSVGQGTGGYTF
>-|TRBV29-1|TRBD2|TRBJ2-5
TGCAGCGTTGAAGGGGTCGCGTTAGCGGGGTTTGAGACCCAGTACTTC
CSVEGVALAGFETQYF